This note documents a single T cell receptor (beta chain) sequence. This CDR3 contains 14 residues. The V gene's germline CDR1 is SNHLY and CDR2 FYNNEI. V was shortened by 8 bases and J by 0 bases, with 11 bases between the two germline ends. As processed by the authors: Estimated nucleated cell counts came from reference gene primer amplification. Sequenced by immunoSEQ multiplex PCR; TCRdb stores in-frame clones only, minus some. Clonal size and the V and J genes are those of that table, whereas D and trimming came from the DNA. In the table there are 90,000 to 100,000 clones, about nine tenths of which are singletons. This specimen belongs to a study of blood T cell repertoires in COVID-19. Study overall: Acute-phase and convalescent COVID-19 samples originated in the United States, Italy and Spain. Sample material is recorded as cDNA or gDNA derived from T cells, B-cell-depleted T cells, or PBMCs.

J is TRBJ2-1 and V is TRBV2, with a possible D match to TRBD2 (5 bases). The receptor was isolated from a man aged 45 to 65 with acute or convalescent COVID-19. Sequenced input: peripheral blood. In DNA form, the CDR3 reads TGTGCCAGCGGAGGCTCAAGCTCCTACAATGAGCAGTTCTTC. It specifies CASGGSSSYNEQFF.